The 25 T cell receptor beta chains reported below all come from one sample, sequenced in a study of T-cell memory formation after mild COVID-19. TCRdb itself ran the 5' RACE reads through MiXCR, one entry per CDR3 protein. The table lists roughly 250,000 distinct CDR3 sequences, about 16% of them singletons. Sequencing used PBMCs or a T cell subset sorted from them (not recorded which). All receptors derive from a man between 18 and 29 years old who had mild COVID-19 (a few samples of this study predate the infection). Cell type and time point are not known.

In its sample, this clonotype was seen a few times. Here the CDR3 DNA reads TGTGCCAGCAGCTTAGAGGCTAGCGCCGGGGAGCTGTTTTTT. Translating gives CASSLEASAGELFF. The rearrangement links TRBV7-2 to TRBJ2-2; weak D call: TRBD2 (6 bases). V lost 1 base and J 6 bases, leaving 9 bases between the germline ends. Germline V CDR1 and CDR2: SGHTA, FQGNSA. The CDR3 sequence is 14 residues long.

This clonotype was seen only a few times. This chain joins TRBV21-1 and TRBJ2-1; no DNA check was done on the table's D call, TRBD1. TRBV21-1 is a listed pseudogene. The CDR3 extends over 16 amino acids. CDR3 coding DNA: TGTGCCAGCAGCAAAGAAGGGGGTGGATCCTACAATGAGCAGTTCTTC. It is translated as CASSKEGGGSYNEQFF.

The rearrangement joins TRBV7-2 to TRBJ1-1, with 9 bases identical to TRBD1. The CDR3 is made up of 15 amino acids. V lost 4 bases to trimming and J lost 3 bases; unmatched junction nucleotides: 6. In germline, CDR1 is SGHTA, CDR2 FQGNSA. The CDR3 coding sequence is TGTGCCAGCAGCTCTCGGACAGGGGTGCACACTGAAGCTTTCTTT. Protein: CASSSRTGVHTEAFF.

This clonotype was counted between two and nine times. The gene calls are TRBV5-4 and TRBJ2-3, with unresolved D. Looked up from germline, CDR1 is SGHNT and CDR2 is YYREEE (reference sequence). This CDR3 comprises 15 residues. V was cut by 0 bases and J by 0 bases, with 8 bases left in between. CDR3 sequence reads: CASSLDTYSTDTQYF. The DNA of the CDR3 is TGTGCCAGCAGCTTGGACACTTATAGCACAGATACGCAGTATTTT.

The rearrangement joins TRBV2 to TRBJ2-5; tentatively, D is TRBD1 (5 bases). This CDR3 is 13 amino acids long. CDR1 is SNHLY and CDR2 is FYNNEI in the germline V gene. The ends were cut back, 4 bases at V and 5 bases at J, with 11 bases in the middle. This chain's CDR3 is CASSVGRAETQYF. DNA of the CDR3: TGTGCCAGCAGTGTCGGCAGGGCGGAGACCCAGTACTTC.

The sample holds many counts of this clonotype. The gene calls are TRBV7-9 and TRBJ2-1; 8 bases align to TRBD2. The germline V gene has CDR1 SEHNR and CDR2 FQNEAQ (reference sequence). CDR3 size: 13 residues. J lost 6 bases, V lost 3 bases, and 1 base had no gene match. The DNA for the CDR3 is TGTGCCAGCAGCTTGCTAGCGGGCAATGAGCAGTTCTTC. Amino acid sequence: CASSLLAGNEQFF.

The CDR3 nucleotides are TGTGCCAGCGGGACAGCTGGGGCCAACGTCCTGACTTTC. Protein: CASGTAGANVLTF. The V gene is TRBV6-2 or TRBV6-3, the J gene TRBJ2-6; 7 positions match TRBD1. Trimming removed 8 bases from V and 2 bases from J; junction bases left unmatched: 0. The CDR3 covers 13 residues. Germline CDR1 is MNHEY and CDR2 is SVGEGT.

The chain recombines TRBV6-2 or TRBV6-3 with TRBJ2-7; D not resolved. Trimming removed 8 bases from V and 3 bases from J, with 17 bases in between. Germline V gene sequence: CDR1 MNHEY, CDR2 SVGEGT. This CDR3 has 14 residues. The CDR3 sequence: CASARGDLFYEQYV. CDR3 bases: TGTGCCAGCGCGCGTGGGGATTTGTTCTACGAGCAGTACGTC.

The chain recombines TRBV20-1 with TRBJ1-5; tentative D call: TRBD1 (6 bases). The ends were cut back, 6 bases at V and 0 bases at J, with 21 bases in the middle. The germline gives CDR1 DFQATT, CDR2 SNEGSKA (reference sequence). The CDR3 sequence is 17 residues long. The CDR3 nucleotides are TGCAGTGCGGACCCCCTCGGGGGGGCGGATAGCAATCAGCCCCAGCATTTT. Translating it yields CSADPLGGADSNQPQHF.

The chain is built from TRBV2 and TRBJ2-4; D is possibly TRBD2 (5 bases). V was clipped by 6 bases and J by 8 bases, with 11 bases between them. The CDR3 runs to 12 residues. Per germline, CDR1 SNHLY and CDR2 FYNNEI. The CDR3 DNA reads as TGTGCCAGCAGCTTAGGGAGAGACATTCAGTACTTC. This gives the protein CASSLGRDIQYF.

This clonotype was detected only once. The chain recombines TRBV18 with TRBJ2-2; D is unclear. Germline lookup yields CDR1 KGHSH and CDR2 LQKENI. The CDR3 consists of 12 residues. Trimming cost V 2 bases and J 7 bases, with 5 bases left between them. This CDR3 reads CASSPAGGELFF. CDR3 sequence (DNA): TGTGCCAGCTCACCAGCCGGCGGGGAGCTGTTTTTT.

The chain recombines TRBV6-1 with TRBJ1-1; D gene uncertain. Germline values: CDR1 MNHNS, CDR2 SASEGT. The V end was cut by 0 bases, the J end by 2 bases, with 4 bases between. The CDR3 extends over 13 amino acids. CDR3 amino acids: CASSEAGNTEAFF. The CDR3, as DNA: TGTGCCAGCAGTGAAGCGGGAAACACTGAAGCTTTCTTT.

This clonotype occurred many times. CDR3 DNA sequence: TGTGCCAGCAGCCAAGGGACAGGTGGTAACTATGGCTACACCTTC. This encodes CASSQGTGGNYGYTF. The gene calls are TRBV9 and TRBJ1-2; TRBD1 matches 8 bases. The CDR3 is made up of 15 amino acids. Germline V gene data show CDR1 as SGDLS and CDR2 as YYNGEE. V lost 4 bases and J lost 1; bases outside the gene matches: 6.

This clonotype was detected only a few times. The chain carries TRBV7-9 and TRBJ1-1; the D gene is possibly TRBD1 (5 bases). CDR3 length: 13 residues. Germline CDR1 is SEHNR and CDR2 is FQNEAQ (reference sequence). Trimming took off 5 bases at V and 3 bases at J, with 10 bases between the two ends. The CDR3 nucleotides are TGTGCCAGCAGCCCTCTGGGGGACACTGAAGCTTTCTTT. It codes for CASSPLGDTEAFF.

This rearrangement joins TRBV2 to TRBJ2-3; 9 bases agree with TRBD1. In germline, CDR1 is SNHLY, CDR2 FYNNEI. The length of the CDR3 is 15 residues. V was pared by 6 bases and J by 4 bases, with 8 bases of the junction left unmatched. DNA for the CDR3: TGTGCCAGCAGGCTCGACAGGGGGGGACCAGATACGCAGTATTTT. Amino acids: CASRLDRGGPDTQYF.

CDR3 loop: CASSTGTGGEAFF. The DNA of the CDR3 is TGCGCCAGCAGCACCGGGACGGGAGGTGAAGCTTTCTTT. V is TRBV5-1 and J is TRBJ1-1; tentatively, D is TRBD1 (5 bases). V lost 4 bases and J lost 7, with 14 bases in between. The CDR3 extends over 13 amino acids. The germline V gene has CDR1 SGHRS and CDR2 YFSETQ. The full variable domain, in which reference TRBV5-1 and TRBJ1-1 provide the parts outside the CDR3, is KAGVTQTPRYLIKTRGQQVTLSCSPISGHRSVSWYQQTPGQGLQFLFEYFSETQRNKGNFPGRFSGRQFSNSRSEMNVSTLELGDSALYLCASSTGTGGEAFFGQGTRLTVV.

CDR3 residues: CASSLGQGHEQYV. CDR3 sequence (DNA): TGTGCCAGCAGCTTAGGACAGGGTCACGAGCAGTACGTC. The J gene is TRBJ2-7, the V gene TRBV7-2; TRBD1 aligns across 7 bases. With V trimmed by 1 base and J by 5 bases, 2 bases remained unmatched. This CDR3 has 13 residues. Germline V CDR1 and CDR2: SGHTA, FQGNSA.

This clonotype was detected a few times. The CDR3, as DNA: TGTGCCAGCAGCTTGAGGAGCGGGGGGGCGGTCGAGACCCAGTACTTC. Residues: CASSLRSGGAVETQYF. The V call is TRBV11-2, the J call TRBJ2-5; 10 nucleotides line up with TRBD2. This CDR3 is built from 16 residues. Trimming took 3 bases from V and 5 from J; bases not matched to a gene: 9. Germline-derived CDR1 and CDR2 are SGHAT and FQNNGV. Together with reference TRBV11-2 and TRBJ2-5, the CDR3 gives the full variable domain: EAGVAQSPRYKIIEKRQSVAFWCNPISGHATLYWYQQILGQGPKLLIQFQNNGVVDDSQLPKDRFSAERLKGVDSTLKIQPAKLEDSAVYLCASSLRSGGAVETQYFGPGTRLLVL.

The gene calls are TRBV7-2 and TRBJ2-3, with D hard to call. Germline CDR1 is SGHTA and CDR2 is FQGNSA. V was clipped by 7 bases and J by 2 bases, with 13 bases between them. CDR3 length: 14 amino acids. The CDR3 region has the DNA TGTGCCAGCAAGTTCGCTGGGAACACAGATACGCAGTATTTT. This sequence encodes CASKFAGNTDTQYF.

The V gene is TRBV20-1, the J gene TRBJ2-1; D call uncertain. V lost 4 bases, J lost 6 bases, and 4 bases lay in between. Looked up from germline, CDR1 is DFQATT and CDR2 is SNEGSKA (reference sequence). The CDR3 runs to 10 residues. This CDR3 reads CSATSNEQFF. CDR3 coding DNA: TGCAGTGCTACGAGCAATGAGCAGTTCTTC.

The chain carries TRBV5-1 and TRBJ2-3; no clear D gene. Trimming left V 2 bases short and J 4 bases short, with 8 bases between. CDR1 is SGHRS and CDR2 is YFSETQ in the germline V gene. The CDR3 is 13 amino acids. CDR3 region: CASSLFAADTQYF. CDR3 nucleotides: TGCGCCAGCAGCTTATTCGCGGCAGATACGCAGTATTTT.

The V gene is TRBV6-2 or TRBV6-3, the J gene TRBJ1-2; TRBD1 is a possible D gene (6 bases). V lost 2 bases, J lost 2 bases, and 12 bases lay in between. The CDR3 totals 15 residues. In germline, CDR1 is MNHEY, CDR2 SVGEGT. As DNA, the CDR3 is TGTGCCAGCAGTTACGGGAGCAGGGGCAACTATGGCTACACCTTC. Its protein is CASSYGSRGNYGYTF.

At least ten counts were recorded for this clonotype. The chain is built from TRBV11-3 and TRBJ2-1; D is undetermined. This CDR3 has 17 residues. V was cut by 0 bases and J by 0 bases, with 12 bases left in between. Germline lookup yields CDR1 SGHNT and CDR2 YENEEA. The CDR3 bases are TGTGCCAGCAGCTTAGATTCGTACTCCAGCTCCTACAATGAGCAGTTCTTC. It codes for CASSLDSYSSSYNEQFF. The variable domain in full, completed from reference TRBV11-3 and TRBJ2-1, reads EAGVVQSPRYKIIEKKQPVAFWCNPISGHNTLYWYLQNLGQGPELLIRYENEEAVDDSQLPKDRFSAERLKGVDSTLKIQPAELGDSAVYLCASSLDSYSSSYNEQFFGPGTRLTVL.

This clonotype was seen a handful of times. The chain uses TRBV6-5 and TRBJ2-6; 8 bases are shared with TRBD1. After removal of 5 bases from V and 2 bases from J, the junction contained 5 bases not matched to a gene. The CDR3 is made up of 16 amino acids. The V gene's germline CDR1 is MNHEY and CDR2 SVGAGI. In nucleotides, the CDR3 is TGTGCCAGCAGTACCCCGACAGGGGCTGGGGCCAACGTCCTGACTTTC. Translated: CASSTPTGAGANVLTF.

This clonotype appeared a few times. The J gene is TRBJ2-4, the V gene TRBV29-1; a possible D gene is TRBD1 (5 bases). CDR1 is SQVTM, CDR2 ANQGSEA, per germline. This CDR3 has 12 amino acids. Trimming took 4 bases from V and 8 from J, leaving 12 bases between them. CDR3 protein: CSVGERGYIQYF. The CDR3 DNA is TGCAGCGTTGGAGAAAGGGGATACATTCAGTACTTC.